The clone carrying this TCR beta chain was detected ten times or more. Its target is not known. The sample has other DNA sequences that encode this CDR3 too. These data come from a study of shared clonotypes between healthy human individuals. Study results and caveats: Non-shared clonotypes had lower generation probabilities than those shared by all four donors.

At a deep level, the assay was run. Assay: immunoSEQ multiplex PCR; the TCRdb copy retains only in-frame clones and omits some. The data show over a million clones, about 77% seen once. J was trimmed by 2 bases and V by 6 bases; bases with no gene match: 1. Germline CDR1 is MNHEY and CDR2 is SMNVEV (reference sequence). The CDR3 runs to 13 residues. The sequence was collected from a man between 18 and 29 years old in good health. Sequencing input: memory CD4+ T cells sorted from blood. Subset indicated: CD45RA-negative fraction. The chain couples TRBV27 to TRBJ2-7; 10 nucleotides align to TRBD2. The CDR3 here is CASRAGGPYEQYF. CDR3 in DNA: TGTGCCAGCAGAGCGGGAGGGCCCTACGAGCAGTACTTC.